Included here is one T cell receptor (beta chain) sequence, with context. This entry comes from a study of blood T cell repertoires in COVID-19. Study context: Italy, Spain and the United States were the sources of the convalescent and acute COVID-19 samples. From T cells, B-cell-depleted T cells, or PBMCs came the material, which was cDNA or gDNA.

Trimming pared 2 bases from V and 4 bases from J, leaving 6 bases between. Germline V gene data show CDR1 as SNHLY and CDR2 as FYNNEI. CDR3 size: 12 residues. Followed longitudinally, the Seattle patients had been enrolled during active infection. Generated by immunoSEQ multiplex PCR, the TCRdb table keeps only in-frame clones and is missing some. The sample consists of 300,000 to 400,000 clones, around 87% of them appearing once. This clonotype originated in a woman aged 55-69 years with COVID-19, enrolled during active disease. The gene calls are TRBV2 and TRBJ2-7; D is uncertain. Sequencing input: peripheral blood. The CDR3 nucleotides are TGTGCCAGCAGTGAACAGTCATACGAGCAGTACTTC. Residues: CASSEQSYEQYF.